This T cell receptor beta chain was sequenced in a study of technical replicates of blood from a handful of donors. The length of the CDR3 is 15 residues. Trimming took off 2 bases at V and 5 bases at J, with 15 bases between the two ends. The germline V gene encodes CDR1 MNHEY and CDR2 SVGAGI. This table comes from immunoSEQ multiplex PCR, and its TCRdb copy is limited to in-frame clones, with some not included. This sample yields some 80,000 clones, of which approximately 97% are seen a single time; more than 0.15% belongs to the top ten. The receptor's source is a human donor in good health. The source material was T cells isolated from PBMCs. The V and J genes are TRBV6-5 and TRBJ1-1; D may be TRBD1 (5 bases). The CDR3 sequence is CASSYARGMRTEAFF. The CDR3 DNA is TGTGCCAGCAGTTACGCCCGGGGGATGAGAACTGAAGCTTTCTTT.